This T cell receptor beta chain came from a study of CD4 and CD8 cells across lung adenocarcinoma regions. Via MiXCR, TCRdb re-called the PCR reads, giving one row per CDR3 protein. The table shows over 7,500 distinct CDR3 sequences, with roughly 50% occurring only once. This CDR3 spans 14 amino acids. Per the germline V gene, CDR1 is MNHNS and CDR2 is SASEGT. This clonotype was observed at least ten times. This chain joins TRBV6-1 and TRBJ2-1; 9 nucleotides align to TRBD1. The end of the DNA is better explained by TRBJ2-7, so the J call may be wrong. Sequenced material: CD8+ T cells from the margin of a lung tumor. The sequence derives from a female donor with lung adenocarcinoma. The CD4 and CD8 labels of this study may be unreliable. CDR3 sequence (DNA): TGTGCCAGCAAGACGGGACAGGGTGGCTACGAGCAGTACGTC. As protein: CASKTGQGGYEQYV.